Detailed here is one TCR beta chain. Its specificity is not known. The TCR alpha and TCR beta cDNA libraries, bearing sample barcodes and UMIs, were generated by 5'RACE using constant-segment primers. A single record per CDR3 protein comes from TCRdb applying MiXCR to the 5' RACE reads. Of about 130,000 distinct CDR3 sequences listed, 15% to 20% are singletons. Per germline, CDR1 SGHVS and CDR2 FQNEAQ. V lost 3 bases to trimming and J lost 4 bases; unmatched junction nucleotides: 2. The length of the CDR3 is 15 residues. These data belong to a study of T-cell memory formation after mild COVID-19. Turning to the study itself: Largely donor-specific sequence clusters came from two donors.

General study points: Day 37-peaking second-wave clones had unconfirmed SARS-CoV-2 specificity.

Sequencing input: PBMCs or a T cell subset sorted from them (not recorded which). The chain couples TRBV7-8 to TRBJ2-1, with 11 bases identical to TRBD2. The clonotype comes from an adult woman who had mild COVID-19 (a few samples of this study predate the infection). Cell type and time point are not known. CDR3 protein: CASSFRLAGYNEQFF. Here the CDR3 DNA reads TGTGCCAGCAGCTTCAGACTAGCGGGGTACAATGAGCAGTTCTTC.